A single sample is the source of the 18 T cell receptor beta chains below, sequenced in a study of graft-versus-host responses after intestinal transplantation. Antigen specificity for these receptors is unknown. TCRdb's table, derived via immunoSEQ multiplex PCR, lists solely in-frame clones and lacks some. The sample lists tens of thousands of clones; over 85% were seen once. Material: unstimulated CD8+ T cells sorted from spleen or lymph node cells, obtained before intestinal transplant. The origin of the receptors is a human donor who received an intestinal transplant.

The count of this clone is one. The chain recombines TRBV27 with TRBJ2-7; tentatively, D is TRBD1 or TRBD2 (5 bases each). V lost 5 bases and J 3 bases, leaving 11 bases between the germline ends. Germline loops: CDR1 MNHEY, CDR2 SMNVEV (reference sequence). The CDR3 is 13 amino acids. CDR3 DNA sequence: TGTGCCAGCAGTCCAGGGAGTCGCTACGAGCAGTACTTC. Translated, it gives CASSPGSRYEQYF.

This clone has a single count. This sequence joins TRBV4-1 and TRBJ2-7; no firm D call. Trimming removed 2 bases from V and 5 bases from J, with 10 bases in between. Germline V lookup: CDR1 MGHRA, CDR2 YSYEKL. CDR3 length equals 13 residues. In DNA, the CDR3 is TGCGCCAGCAGCCAACATCATAAGAACGAGCAGTACTTC. Protein sequence: CASSQHHKNEQYF.

The chain combines TRBV5-5 with TRBJ2-7, with 8 positions matching TRBD2. The ends lost 4 bases at V and 6 bases at J; junction bases unmatched: 6. The CDR3 consists of 13 residues. The germline V gene has CDR1 SGHKS and CDR2 YYEKEE (reference sequence). The CDR3 here is CASSLSGGIEQYF. The CDR3, as DNA: TGTGCCAGCAGCCTGTCGGGGGGGATCGAGCAGTACTTC.

J is TRBJ1-2 and V is TRBV5-1; D perhaps matches TRBD1 (5 bases). The V and J ends lost 7 bases and 4 bases respectively, with 17 bases between them. The CDR3 totals 14 residues. Germline assignment: CDR1 SGHRS and CDR2 YFSETQ. The CDR3 DNA reads as TGCGCCAGCCAGGCGGAGGGGAGCTCCTATGGCTACACCTTC. This translates into CASQAEGSSYGYTF.

This sequence joins TRBV28 and TRBJ1-5; 8 nucleotides match TRBD1. V lost 5 bases and J lost 7; bases outside the gene matches: 10. Germline CDR1 MDHEN, CDR2 SYDVKM. The CDR3 is 15 residues long. CDR3 sequence (DNA): TGTGCCAGCAGTCCCCGTGACAGGGGAGTACAGCCCCAGCATTTT. Translation: CASSPRDRGVQPQHF.

This rearrangement joins TRBV19 to TRBJ1-1; TRBD1 matches at 8 bases. Germline V gives CDR1 LNHDA, CDR2 SQIVND (reference sequence). This CDR3 region has 14 residues. Trimming cost V 5 bases and J 1 base; bases outside gene matches: 3. CDR3 sequence: CASSPQGANTEAFF. The CDR3 DNA is TGTGCCAGTAGTCCCCAGGGGGCGAACACTGAAGCTTTCTTT. Based on the CDR3 plus reference TRBV19 and TRBJ1-1, the full variable domain is DGGITQSPKYLFRKEGQNVTLSCEQNLNHDAMYWYRQDPGQGLRLIYYSQIVNDFQKGDIAEGYSVSREKKESFPLTVTSAQKNPTAFYLCASSPQGANTEAFFGQGTRLTVV.

The rearrangement uses TRBV27 and TRBJ2-1, with D tentatively TRBD2 (6 bases). The V end was cut by 0 bases, the J end by 8 bases, with 11 bases between. The CDR3 has 14 amino acids. Germline CDR1 MNHEY, CDR2 SMNVEV (reference sequence). In DNA, the CDR3 is TGTGCCAGCAGTTTATCACTAGCTGGCCATGAGCAGTTCTTC. Its translation is CASSLSLAGHEQFF.

This chain joins TRBV21-1 and TRBJ2-1. TRBV21-1 is recorded as a pseudogene. The CDR3 extends over 17 amino acids. CDR3 in amino acids: CASSKDMGETQYNEQFF. CDR3 bases: TGTGCCAGCAGCAAAGACATGGGGGAGACGCAGTACAATGAGCAGTTCTTC.

This rearrangement joins TRBV5-6 to TRBJ2-7, with D perhaps given as TRBD1 or TRBD2 (5 bases each). The V gene lost 4 bases and the J gene lost 0 bases, with 8 bases spanning the gap. The CDR3 loop spans 13 amino acids. The germline V gene has CDR1 SGHDT and CDR2 YYEEEE. The CDR3 loop reads CASSPGGSYEQYF. CDR3 nucleotide sequence: TGTGCCAGCAGCCCTGGGGGCTCCTACGAGCAGTACTTC.

The V gene is TRBV28, the J gene TRBJ1-2, with D tentatively TRBD1 (6 bases). This CDR3 region has 13 residues. The V end lost 2 bases, the J end lost 8 bases, and 12 bases lay between the germline ends. Germline V gives CDR1 MDHEN, CDR2 SYDVKM. The CDR3 spells CASSLEGDRGYTF. DNA for the CDR3: TGTGCCAGCAGTTTAGAGGGGGATAGGGGCTACACCTTC.

V gene TRBV28 combines with J gene TRBJ2-7; tentative D call: TRBD1 (6 bases). The V end was cut by 6 bases, the J end by 6 bases, with 12 bases between. Germline V CDR1 and CDR2: MDHEN, SYDVKM. The CDR3 spans 12 residues. The CDR3 loop reads CASSPTGREQYF. Here the CDR3 DNA reads TGTGCCAGCAGCCCCACAGGGCGCGAGCAGTACTTC.

This clone was found once. The CDR3 sequence is CASSPKKEPGQGSPYEQYF. In nucleotides, the CDR3 is TGTGCCAGCTCACCAAAAAAAGAGCCGGGACAGGGATCCCCCTACGAGCAGTACTTC. The chain is built from TRBV18 and TRBJ2-5; TRBD1 agrees at 9 bases. The J call may not be correct, given that the DNA end is closer to TRBJ2-7. The germline gives CDR1 KGHSH, CDR2 LQKENI. The CDR3 totals 19 residues.

The chain employs TRBV28 and TRBJ2-5; no clear D gene. V gave up 4 bases and J gave up 1 base, with 10 bases separating them. The CDR3 totals 14 residues. Germline CDR1 and CDR2: MDHEN and SYDVKM. The CDR3 region has the DNA TGTGCCAGCAGTTCCATGGGCCTCCAAGAGACCCAGTACTTC. It specifies CASSSMGLQETQYF. Full variable domain (missing parts from reference TRBV28 and TRBJ2-5): DVKVTQSSRYLVKRTGEKVFLECVQDMDHENMFWYRQDPGLGLRLIYFSYDVKMKEKGDIPEGYSVSREKKERFSLILESASTNQTSMYLCASSSMGLQETQYFGPGTRLLVL.

The genes are TRBV7-8 and TRBJ2-7, with D perhaps matching TRBD2 (5 bases). This CDR3 spans 17 amino acids. The germline gives CDR1 SGHVS, CDR2 FQNEAQ. Deletions cut 1 base from V and 0 bases from J, with 16 bases between. CDR3 bases: TGTGCCAGCAGCTTAGGAGGTGGGATGGGGAGCTCCTACGAGCAGTACTTC. Translation: CASSLGGGMGSSYEQYF.

The chain recombines TRBV10-3 with TRBJ1-2; maybe TRBD1 (5 bases). The CDR3 has 15 residues. V lost 6 bases and J 0 bases, leaving 14 bases between the germline ends. CDR1 and CDR2 (germline): ENHRY, SYGVKD. The CDR3 loop is CAISTPGFSNYGYTF. The CDR3 bases are TGTGCCATCAGCACTCCAGGGTTTTCTAACTATGGCTACACCTTC.

V usage is TRBV15 and J usage is TRBJ2-1; 13 bases are shared with TRBD2. The CDR3 has 17 amino acids. The germline CDR1 and CDR2 sequences are LNHNV and YYDKDF (reference sequence). The V segment lost 0 bases and the J segment 7 bases; nucleotides outside the gene matches: 6. The CDR3: CATSRDELAGGNNEQFF. As DNA, the CDR3 is TGTGCCACCAGCAGAGATGAACTAGCGGGAGGGAATAATGAGCAGTTCTTC.

The V gene is TRBV4-1, the J gene TRBJ2-1; 8 nucleotides line up with TRBD2. V was pared by 1 base and J by 9 bases, with 5 bases of the junction left unmatched. From germline, CDR1 is MGHRA and CDR2 YSYEKL. The length of the CDR3 is 14 residues. The CDR3 bases are TGCGCCAGCAGCCAAGGGACTAGCTCTAGTGAGCAGTTCTTC. This translates into CASSQGTSSSEQFF.

The CDR3 nucleotides are TGTGCCAGCAGCCCGGCGGACAGGGGTCCTGGCCAGCCCCAGCATTTT. It is translated as CASSPADRGPGQPQHF. The V gene is TRBV7-9, the J gene TRBJ1-5, with TRBD1 identical over 9 bases. The CDR3 loop spans 16 amino acids. Trimming removed 5 bases from V and 7 bases from J; junction bases left unmatched: 12. Germline lookup yields CDR1 SEHNR and CDR2 FQNEAQ (reference sequence).